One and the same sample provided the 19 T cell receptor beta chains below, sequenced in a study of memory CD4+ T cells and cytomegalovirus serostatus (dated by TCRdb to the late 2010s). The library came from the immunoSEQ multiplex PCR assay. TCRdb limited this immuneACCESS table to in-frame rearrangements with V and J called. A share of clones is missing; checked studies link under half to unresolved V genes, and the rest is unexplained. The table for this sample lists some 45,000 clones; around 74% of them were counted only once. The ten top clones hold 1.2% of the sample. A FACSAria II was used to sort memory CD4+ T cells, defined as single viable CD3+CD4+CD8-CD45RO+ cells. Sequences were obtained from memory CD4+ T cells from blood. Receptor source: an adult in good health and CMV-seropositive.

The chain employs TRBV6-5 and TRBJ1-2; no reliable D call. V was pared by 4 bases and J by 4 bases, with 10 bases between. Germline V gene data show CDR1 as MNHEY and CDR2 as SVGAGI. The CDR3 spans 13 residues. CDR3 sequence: CASSSRNLYGYTF. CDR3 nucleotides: TGTGCCAGCAGTTCACGAAACCTCTATGGCTACACCTTC.

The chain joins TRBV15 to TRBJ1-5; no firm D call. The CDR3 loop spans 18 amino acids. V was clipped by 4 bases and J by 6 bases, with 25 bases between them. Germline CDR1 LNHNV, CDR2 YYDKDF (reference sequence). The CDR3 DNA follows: TGTGCCACCAGCACCCCCCCTGGGAGGCAGGTGATGGGTCAGCCCCAGCATTTT. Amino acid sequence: CATSTPPGRQVMGQPQHF.

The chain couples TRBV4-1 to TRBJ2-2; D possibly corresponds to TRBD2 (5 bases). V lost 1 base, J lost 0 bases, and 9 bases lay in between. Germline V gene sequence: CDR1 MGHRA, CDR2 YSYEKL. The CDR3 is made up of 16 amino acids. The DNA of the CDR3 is TGCGCCAGCAGCCAAGCGACGGGGTCGAACACCGGGGAGCTGTTTTTT. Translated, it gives CASSQATGSNTGELFF.

The CDR3 DNA is TGCAGCGTTGAATCCACGCTTCACAATGAGCAGTTCTTC. Translated, it gives CSVESTLHNEQFF. The chain has TRBV29-1 and TRBJ2-1; no definite D call. The V gene's germline CDR1 is SQVTM and CDR2 ANQGSEA. This CDR3 contains 13 residues. Trimming pared 2 bases from V and 5 bases from J, leaving 10 bases between.

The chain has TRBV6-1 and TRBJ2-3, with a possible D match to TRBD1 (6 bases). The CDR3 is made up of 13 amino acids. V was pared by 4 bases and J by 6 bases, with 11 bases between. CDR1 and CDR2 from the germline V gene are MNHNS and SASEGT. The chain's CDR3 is CASSVQGIDTQYF. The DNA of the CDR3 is TGTGCCAGCAGTGTACAGGGAATTGATACGCAGTATTTT.

The CDR3 coding sequence is TGTGCCAGCAGTGAAGGGTTCAGGGCAGGGGGACGGCCCCAGCATTTT. Its protein product is CASSEGFRAGGRPQHF. J is TRBJ1-5 and V is TRBV6-1; 7 positions agree with TRBD1. V was clipped by 1 base and J by 9 bases; unmatched bases: 12. The CDR3 runs 16 residues. Germline assignment: CDR1 MNHNS and CDR2 SASEGT.

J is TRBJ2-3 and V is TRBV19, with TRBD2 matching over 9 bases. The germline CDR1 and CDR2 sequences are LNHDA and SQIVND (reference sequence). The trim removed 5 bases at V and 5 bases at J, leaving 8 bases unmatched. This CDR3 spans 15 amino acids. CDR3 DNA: TGTGCCAGTAGTGACCGGGGACTAGCTCAAGATACGCAGTATTTT. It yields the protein CASSDRGLAQDTQYF.

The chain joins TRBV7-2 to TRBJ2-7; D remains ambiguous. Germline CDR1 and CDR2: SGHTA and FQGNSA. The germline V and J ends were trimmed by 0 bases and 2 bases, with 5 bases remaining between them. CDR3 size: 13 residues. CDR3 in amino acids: CASSLAATYEQYF. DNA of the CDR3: TGTGCCAGCAGCTTAGCGGCGACCTACGAGCAGTACTTC.

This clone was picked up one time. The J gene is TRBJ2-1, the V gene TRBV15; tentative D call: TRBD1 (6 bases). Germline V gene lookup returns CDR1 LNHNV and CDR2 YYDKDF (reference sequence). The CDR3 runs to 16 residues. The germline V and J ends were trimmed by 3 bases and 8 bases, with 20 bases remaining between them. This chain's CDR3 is CATSSHLGGPGDEQFF. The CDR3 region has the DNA TGTGCCACCAGCAGCCACCTTGGGGGCCCCGGGGATGAGCAGTTCTTC.

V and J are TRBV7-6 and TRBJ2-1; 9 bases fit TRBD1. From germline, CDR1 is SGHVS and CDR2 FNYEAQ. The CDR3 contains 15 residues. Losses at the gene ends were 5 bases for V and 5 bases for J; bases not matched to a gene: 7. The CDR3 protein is CASSAGDRVNNEQFF. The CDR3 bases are TGTGCCAGCAGCGCGGGGGACAGGGTCAACAATGAGCAGTTCTTC. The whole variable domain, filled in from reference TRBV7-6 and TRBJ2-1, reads GAGVSQSPRYKVTKRGQDVALRCDPISGHVSLYWYRQALGQGPEFLTYFNYEAQQDKSGLPNDRFSAERPEGSISTLTIQRTEQRDSAMYRCASSAGDRVNNEQFFGPGTRLTVL.

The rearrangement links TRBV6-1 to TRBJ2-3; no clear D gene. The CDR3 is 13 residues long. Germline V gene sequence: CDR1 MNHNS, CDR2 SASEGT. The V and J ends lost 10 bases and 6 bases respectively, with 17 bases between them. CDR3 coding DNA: TGTGCCACCAGGCAGGACCCCGGGGATACGCAGTATTTT. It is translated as CATRQDPGDTQYF.

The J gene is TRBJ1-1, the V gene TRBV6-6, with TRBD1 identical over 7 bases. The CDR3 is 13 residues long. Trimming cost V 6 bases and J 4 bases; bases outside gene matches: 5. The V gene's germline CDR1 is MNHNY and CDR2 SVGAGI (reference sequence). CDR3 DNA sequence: TGTGCCAGCAGCCCTACAGGGGTCACTGAAGCTTTCTTT. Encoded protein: CASSPTGVTEAFF.

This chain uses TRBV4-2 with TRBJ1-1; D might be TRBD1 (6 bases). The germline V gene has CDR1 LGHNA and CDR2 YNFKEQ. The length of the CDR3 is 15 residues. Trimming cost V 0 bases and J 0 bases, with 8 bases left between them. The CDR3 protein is CASSQDQGLNTEAFF. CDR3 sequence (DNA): TGTGCCAGCAGCCAAGATCAGGGGCTGAACACTGAAGCTTTCTTT.

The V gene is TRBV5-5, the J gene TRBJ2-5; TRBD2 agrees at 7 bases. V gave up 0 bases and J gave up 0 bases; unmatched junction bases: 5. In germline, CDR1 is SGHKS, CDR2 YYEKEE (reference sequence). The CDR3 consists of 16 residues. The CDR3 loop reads CASSLELAVNQETQYF. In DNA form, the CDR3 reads TGTGCCAGCAGCTTGGAGCTAGCGGTGAACCAAGAGACCCAGTACTTC.

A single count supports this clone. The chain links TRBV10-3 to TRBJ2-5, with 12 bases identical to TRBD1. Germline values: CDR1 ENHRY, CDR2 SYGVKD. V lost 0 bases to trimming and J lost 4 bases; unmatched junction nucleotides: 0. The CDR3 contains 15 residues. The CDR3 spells CAISESGQGAETQYF. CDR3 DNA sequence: TGTGCCATCAGTGAGTCGGGACAGGGGGCAGAGACCCAGTACTTC.

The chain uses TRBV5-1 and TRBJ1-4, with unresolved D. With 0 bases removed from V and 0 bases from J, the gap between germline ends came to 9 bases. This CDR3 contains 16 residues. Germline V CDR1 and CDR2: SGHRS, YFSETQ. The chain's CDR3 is CASSLGSASTNEKLFF. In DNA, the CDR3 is TGCGCCAGCAGCTTGGGTTCGGCATCAACTAATGAAAAACTGTTTTTT.

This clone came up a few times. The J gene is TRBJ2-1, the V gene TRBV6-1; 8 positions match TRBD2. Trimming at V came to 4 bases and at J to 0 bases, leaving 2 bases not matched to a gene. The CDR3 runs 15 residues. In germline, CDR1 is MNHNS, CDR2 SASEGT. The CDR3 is CASSGSGGSYNEQFF. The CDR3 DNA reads TGTGCCAGCAGTGGCAGCGGGGGCTCCTACAATGAGCAGTTCTTC.

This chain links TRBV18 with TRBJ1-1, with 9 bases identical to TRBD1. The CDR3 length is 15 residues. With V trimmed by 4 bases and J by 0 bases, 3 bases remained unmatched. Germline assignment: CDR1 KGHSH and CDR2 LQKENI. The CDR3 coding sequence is TGTGCCAGCTCACGGACAGGGGAAATGAACACTGAAGCTTTCTTT. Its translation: CASSRTGEMNTEAFF.

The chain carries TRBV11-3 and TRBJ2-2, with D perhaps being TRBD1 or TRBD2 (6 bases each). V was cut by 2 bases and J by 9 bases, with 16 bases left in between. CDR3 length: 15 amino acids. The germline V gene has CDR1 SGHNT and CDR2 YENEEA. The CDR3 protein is CASSLRSRGDRELFF. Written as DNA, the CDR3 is TGTGCCAGCAGCTTACGCTCTAGGGGGGACAGGGAGCTGTTTTTT.